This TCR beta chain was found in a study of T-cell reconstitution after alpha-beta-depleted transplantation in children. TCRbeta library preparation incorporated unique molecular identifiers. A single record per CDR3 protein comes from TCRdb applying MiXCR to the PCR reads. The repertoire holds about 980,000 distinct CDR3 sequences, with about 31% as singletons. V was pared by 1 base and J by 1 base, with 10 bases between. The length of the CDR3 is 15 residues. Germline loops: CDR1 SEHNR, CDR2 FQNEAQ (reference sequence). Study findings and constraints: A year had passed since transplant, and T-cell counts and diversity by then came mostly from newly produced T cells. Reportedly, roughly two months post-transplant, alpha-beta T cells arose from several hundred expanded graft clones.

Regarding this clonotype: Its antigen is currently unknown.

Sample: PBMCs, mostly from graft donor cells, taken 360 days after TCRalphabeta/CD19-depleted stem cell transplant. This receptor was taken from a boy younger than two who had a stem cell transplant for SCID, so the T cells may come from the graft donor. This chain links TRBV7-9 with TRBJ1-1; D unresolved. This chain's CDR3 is CASSLDGGWNTEAFF. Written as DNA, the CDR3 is TGTGCCAGCAGCTTAGATGGCGGGTGGAACACTGAAGCTTTCTTT.